This entry is about one T cell receptor beta chain. CDR1 is KGHSH and CDR2 is LQKENI in the germline V gene. CDR3 length equals 15 residues. The V gene lost 3 bases and the J gene lost 4 bases, with 12 bases spanning the gap. These data originate in a study of OX40 agonist ivuxolimab in advanced cancers. Study-wide background: Averaging 60 years in age, with a range of about 23 to 80, the cohort was about 85% male.

Method: immunoSEQ multiplex PCR; TCRdb's copy keeps in-frame clones and lacks some. The repertoire includes about 98,000 clones, more than 85% of them detected once, and 0.82% sits in the top ten. V and J are TRBV18 and TRBJ2-2; D is uncertain. The receptor's source is an adult with an advanced solid tumor such as melanoma, head and neck, liver or kidney cancer. The input for sequencing was CD4+ or CD8+ T cells sorted from blood, taken in a trial of the OX40 agonist ivuxolimab. Written as DNA, the CDR3 is TGTGCCAGCTCACCCCTCCAGGAACTCACCGGGGAGCTGTTTTTT. Protein: CASSPLQELTGELFF.